The 20 T cell receptor beta chains given below trace back to one sample, sequenced in a study of T-cell memory formation after mild COVID-19. TCRdb independently ran MiXCR on the 5' RACE reads; one entry per CDR3 protein. The sample has about 600,000 distinct CDR3 sequences, less than 25% seen once; the top ten hold 7.5% to 9.5%. Material for sequencing was PBMCs or a T cell subset sorted from them (not recorded which). Receptors originate from an adult woman who had mild COVID-19 (a few samples of this study predate the infection). Cell type and time point are not known.

The chain employs TRBV18 and TRBJ1-6, with TRBD1 matching 7 bases. This CDR3 spans 14 amino acids. With 8 bases clipped from V and 5 bases from J, the junction kept 6 bases outside the gene matches. Germline-derived CDR1 and CDR2 are KGHSH and LQKENI. Here the CDR3 DNA reads TGTGCCAGCGCGACGCAGGGGGATAATTCACCCCTCCACTTT. This gives the protein CASATQGDNSPLHF.

The CDR3 region is CASSPTQTYQETQYF. The CDR3, as DNA: TGTGCCAGCTCACCAACCCAAACGTACCAAGAGACCCAGTACTTC. The chain combines TRBV18 with TRBJ2-5; D remains unclear. This CDR3 has 15 residues. The V gene lost 2 bases and the J gene lost 0 bases, with 10 bases spanning the gap. Germline CDR1 reads KGHSH; CDR2 reads LQKENI.

The V gene is TRBV28, the J gene TRBJ2-1, with unresolved D. CDR1 is MDHEN, CDR2 SYDVKM, per germline. The CDR3 is made up of 15 amino acids. The V gene lost 4 bases and the J gene lost 2 bases, with 12 bases spanning the gap. CDR3 in DNA: TGTGCCAGCAGTTCCTCCAGCACCACCTACAATGAGCAGTTCTTC. This sequence encodes CASSSSSTTYNEQFF.

The J gene is TRBJ2-5, the V gene TRBV5-4; no definite D call. CDR1 and CDR2 (germline): SGHNT, YYREEE (reference sequence). The CDR3 extends over 13 amino acids. V lost 4 bases and J 5 bases, leaving 12 bases between the germline ends. CDR3 amino acids: CASSQDLWETQYF. The CDR3 DNA follows: TGTGCCAGCAGCCAGGACCTCTGGGAGACCCAGTACTTC.

V usage is TRBV24-1 and J usage is TRBJ2-5; no reliable D call. Trimming cost V 0 bases and J 1 base, with 2 bases left between them. Germline-derived CDR1 and CDR2 are KGHDR and SFDVKD. This CDR3 has 13 amino acids. The CDR3 is CATSDLFQETQYF. The CDR3 DNA is TGTGCCACCAGTGATTTGTTCCAAGAGACCCAGTACTTC.

V is TRBV6-5 and J is TRBJ2-3, with 8 bases that match TRBD1. V was pared by 6 bases and J by 8 bases, with 7 bases of the junction left unmatched. This CDR3 has 13 residues. CDR1 and CDR2 (germline): MNHEY, SVGAGI. The CDR3 region has the DNA TGTGCCAGCAGCCCCGGGACAGGCGGTACGCAGTATTTT. This codes for CASSPGTGGTQYF.

The genes are TRBV12-3 or TRBV12-4 and TRBJ1-2, with D possibly being TRBD1 (6 bases). This CDR3 has 12 residues. The V gene lost 10 bases and the J gene lost 0 bases, with 9 bases spanning the gap. In DNA form, the CDR3 reads TGTGCCACAGGGGTAGCTAACTATGGCTACACCTTC. Its protein is CATGVANYGYTF.

The chain has TRBV5-6 and TRBJ2-7, with D perhaps TRBD1 or TRBD2 (6 bases each). Trimming stripped 4 bases from V and 6 bases from J, with 14 bases between. Germline V CDR1 and CDR2: SGHDT, YYEEEE. This CDR3 is built from 13 residues. The CDR3 protein is CASSRGVSGEQYF. The CDR3 DNA reads as TGTGCCAGCAGCAGGGGGGTCTCTGGCGAGCAGTACTTC. The whole variable domain, filled in from reference TRBV5-6 and TRBJ2-7, reads DAGVTQSPTHLIKTRGQQVTLRCSPKSGHDTVSWYQQALGQGPQFIFQYYEEEERQRGNFPDRFSGHQFPNYSSELNVNALLLGDSALYLCASSRGVSGEQYFGPGTRLTVT.

The rearrangement uses TRBV18 and TRBJ1-2; 8 nucleotides match TRBD1. This CDR3 contains 13 residues. Germline loops: CDR1 KGHSH, CDR2 LQKENI. Trimming took 4 bases from V and 8 from J; bases not matched to a gene: 6. The CDR3 loop reads CASSHEDRVGYTF. CDR3 nucleotide sequence: TGTGCCAGCTCACATGAGGACAGGGTGGGCTACACCTTC.

CDR3 DNA: TGTGCCAGTATCCCGGACACCCCTACGAACTATGGCTACACCTTC. Translating it yields CASIPDTPTNYGYTF. This sequence joins TRBV19 and TRBJ1-2; weak D call: TRBD1 (5 bases). The CDR3 has 15 amino acids. V was clipped by 7 bases and J by 2 bases, with 17 bases between them. Germline V gives CDR1 LNHDA, CDR2 SQIVND (reference sequence).

V and J are TRBV7-6 and TRBJ1-4; 8 positions agree with TRBD1. CDR3 size: 15 residues. CDR1 is SGHVS, CDR2 FNYEAQ, per germline. V trimming: 5 bases; J trimming: 7 bases; junction bases outside the gene matches: 9. In DNA, the CDR3 is TGTGCCAGCAGCCAACGCAGGGGGCTCGGTGAAAAACTGTTTTTT. Its translation is CASSQRRGLGEKLFF.

This clonotype was found once. The rearrangement uses TRBV24-1 and TRBJ2-1; either TRBD1 or TRBD2 may supply D (6 bases each). CDR1 and CDR2 from the germline V gene are KGHDR and SFDVKD. The CDR3 runs 13 residues. The germline V and J ends were trimmed by 4 bases and 7 bases, with 10 bases remaining between them. CDR3 DNA: TGTGCCACCAGTGACGGGGGCCGTAATGAGCAGTTCTTC. Protein product: CATSDGGRNEQFF.

The chain links TRBV3-1 to TRBJ2-3, with D possibly called TRBD1 or TRBD2 (6 bases each). The germline CDR1 and CDR2 sequences are LGHDT and YNNKEL (reference sequence). CDR3 length: 14 residues. Trimming took 0 bases from V and 8 from J, leaving 12 bases between them. Here the CDR3 reads CASSQDSGAGTQYF. The CDR3 DNA reads as TGTGCCAGCAGCCAAGATTCGGGGGCAGGTACGCAGTATTTT.

A few counts support this clonotype. The rearrangement uses TRBV12-3 or TRBV12-4 and TRBJ2-2; D is uncertain. The CDR3 is 13 amino acids. The V end was cut by 6 bases, the J end by 5 bases, with 10 bases between. CDR3 in amino acids: CASRRVVTGELFF. The DNA for the CDR3 is TGTGCCAGCAGGCGTGTCGTGACCGGGGAGCTGTTTTTT.

This sequence joins TRBV12-3 or TRBV12-4 and TRBJ2-1; TRBD1 matches 7 bases. With V trimmed by 4 bases and J by 4 bases, 10 bases remained unmatched. The CDR3 has 16 amino acids. CDR3 in DNA: TGTGCCAGCAGTTATCGACAGGGTGCGAATTACAATGAGCAGTTCTTC. It yields the protein CASSYRQGANYNEQFF.

The chain recombines TRBV3-1 with TRBJ1-3; D ambiguous. Trimming stripped 0 bases from V and 8 bases from J, with 8 bases between. Germline assignment: CDR1 LGHDT and CDR2 YNNKEL (reference sequence). CDR3 length: 13 amino acids. CDR3 amino acids: CASSQDPGYTIYF. The CDR3 coding sequence is TGTGCCAGCAGCCAAGATCCCGGGTACACCATATATTTT.

This chain joins TRBV12-3 or TRBV12-4 and TRBJ2-7; the D gene is possibly TRBD1 (6 bases). V lost 5 bases and J 3 bases, leaving 11 bases between the germline ends. This CDR3 is 13 amino acids long. The CDR3 loop reads CASSRGQRYEQYF. For the CDR3, the DNA is TGTGCCAGCAGTCGCGGACAGCGCTACGAGCAGTACTTC.

This clonotype has only a few counts. V gene TRBV11-2 combines with J gene TRBJ1-2; possible D gene TRBD1, 5 bases. The germline V gene has CDR1 SGHAT and CDR2 FQNNGV. CDR3 length: 13 amino acids. V was pared by 5 bases and J by 9 bases, with 16 bases between. CDR3 residues: CASSLDTVRSYTF. DNA of the CDR3: TGTGCCAGCAGCCTGGACACGGTGAGGAGCTACACCTTC.

This clonotype was observed many times. The V gene is TRBV12-3 or TRBV12-4, the J gene TRBJ1-2; D may be TRBD1 (6 bases). V was pared by 3 bases and J by 6 bases, with 11 bases between. The CDR3 consists of 13 residues. CDR3 coding DNA: TGTGCCAGCAGTTTTTGGGCAGGGGATGGCTACACCTTC. Protein product: CASSFWAGDGYTF.

The chain links TRBV6-5 to TRBJ2-1; 14 bases map to TRBD2. V trimming: 7 bases; J trimming: 14 bases; junction bases outside the gene matches: 4. The CDR3 has 12 residues. Germline CDR1 MNHEY, CDR2 SVGAGI. For the CDR3, the DNA is TGTGCCAGCATTTCGACTAGCGGGAGGGAGTTCTTC. Protein: CASISTSGREFF.